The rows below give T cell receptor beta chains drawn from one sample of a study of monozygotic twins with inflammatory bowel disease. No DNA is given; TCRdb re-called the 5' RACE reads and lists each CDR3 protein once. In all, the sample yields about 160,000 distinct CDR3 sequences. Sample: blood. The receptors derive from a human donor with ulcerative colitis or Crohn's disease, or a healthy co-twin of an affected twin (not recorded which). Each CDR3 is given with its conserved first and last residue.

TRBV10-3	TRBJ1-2	CAISEGPDNYGYTF
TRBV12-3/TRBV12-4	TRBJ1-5	CASSLSASQPQHF
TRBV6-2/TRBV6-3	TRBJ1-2	CASSSTQGAFGYTF
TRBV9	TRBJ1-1	CASSPRGGAGVVTEAFF
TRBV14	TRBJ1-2	CASSSRTGSYGYTF
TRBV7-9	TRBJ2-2	CASLLPSTNTGELFF
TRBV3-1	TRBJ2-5	CASSQDWRGQETQYF
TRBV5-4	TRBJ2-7	CASSLVDSTYEQYF
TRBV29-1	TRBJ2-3	CSVEAGGVGGTDTQYF
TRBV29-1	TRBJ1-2	CSAGEQGYGYTF
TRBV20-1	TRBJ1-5	CSAKTGLQPQHF
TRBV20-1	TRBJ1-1	CSATPPARGTEAFF
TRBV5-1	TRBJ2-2	CASSLGSGHTGELFF
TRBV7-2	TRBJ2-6	CASSLGQGAYNVLTF
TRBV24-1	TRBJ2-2	CATSDPTGAGELFF
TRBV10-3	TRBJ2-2	CATMTGSDTGELFF
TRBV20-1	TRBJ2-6	CSARQQGSGANVLTF
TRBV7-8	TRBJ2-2	CASRPSGSRTGELFF
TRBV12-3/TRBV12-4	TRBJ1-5	CASSLALGSSNQPQHF
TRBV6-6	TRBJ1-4	CASSGTGGEKLFF
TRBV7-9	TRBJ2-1	CASSPGTSGFGEQFF
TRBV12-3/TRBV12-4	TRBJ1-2	CASSLGGYFYGYTF
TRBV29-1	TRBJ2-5	CSVGRDRQETQYF
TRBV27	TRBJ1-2	CASGVGSLKTNYGYTF
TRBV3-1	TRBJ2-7	CASSQVSGYEQYF
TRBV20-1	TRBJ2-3	CSAGLAAHGGVTQYF
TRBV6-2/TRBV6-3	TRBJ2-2	CASSYGTGQSGELFF
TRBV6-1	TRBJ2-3	CATSGSSGTDTQYF
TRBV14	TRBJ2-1	CASSHTERGFSYEQFF
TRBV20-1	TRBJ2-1	CSARGEYYRGSEQFF
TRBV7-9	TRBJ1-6	CASSPVDRSYNSPLHF
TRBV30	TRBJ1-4	CAWSVDLVGTGLEKLFF
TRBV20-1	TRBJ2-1	CSAQKGLAVYNEQFF
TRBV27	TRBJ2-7	CASSLRLAMFYEQYF
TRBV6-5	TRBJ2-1	CASSYGRDEQFF
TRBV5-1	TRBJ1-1	CASSLRQGFETEAFF
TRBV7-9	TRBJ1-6	CASRPTGGHSPLHF
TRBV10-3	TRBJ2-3	CAISESKAESTDTQYF
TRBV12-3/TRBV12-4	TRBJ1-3	CASSSRTGTGISGNTIYF
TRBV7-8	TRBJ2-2	CASNPSGRDSGELFF
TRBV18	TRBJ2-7	CASSPPGTATYEQYF
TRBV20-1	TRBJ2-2	CSAREDLAAFTGELFF
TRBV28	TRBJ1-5	CASGSGTHSNQPQHF
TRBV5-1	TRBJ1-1	CASSLEGGRTEAFF
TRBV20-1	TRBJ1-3	CSAYDRTSGNTIYF
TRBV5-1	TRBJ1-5	CASSLGQSNQPQHF
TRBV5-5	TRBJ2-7	CASTRGRGRSPSDEQYF
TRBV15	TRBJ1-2	CATSGGTLYGYTF
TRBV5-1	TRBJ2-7	CASSLNGPYEQYF
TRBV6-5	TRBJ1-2	CATTGSYGYTF
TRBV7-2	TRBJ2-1	CASSLDSSGSSYNEQFF
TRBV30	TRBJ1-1	CAWSQDSNTEAFF
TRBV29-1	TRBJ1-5	CSVGEDWIQPQHF
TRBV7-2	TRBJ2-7	CASSLSGADYEQYF
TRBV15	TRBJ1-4	CATSRDSQGGEEKLFF